This passage covers 18 T cell receptor beta chains from one sample sequenced in a study of blood T cell repertoires in COVID-19. The method was immunoSEQ multiplex PCR; TCRdb's version includes in-frame clones alone and lacks a portion of them. Among 150,000 or so clones listed, around 85% were seen once. The sample consisted of peripheral blood. These receptors all come from a human donor with acute or convalescent COVID-19. The donor label of this sample is uncertain.

The gene calls are TRBV29-1 and TRBJ1-2; 9 bases match TRBD1. The trim removed 7 bases at V and 5 bases at J, leaving 8 bases unmatched. CDR1 and CDR2 from the germline V gene are SQVTM and ANQGSEA. The CDR3 covers 13 residues. CDR3 DNA: TGCAGCGCGCCGGACAGGGGTGCTTATGGCTACACCTTC. This sequence encodes CSAPDRGAYGYTF.

The chain carries TRBV10-1 and TRBJ1-5; the D gene is possibly TRBD1 (5 bases). CDR3 size: 14 residues. The germline V and J ends were trimmed by 2 bases and 1 base, with 6 bases remaining between them. The germline V gene encodes CDR1 WNHNN and CDR2 SYGVQD (reference sequence). The CDR3 loop is CASSETGSNQPQHF. The CDR3 DNA sequence: TGCGCCAGCAGTGAGACAGGCAGCAATCAGCCCCAGCATTTT.

This chain uses TRBV5-1 with TRBJ2-7; D possibly corresponds to TRBD1 (6 bases). V lost 3 bases to trimming and J lost 2 bases, with 18 bases between them. This CDR3 is 16 amino acids long. Germline V CDR1 and CDR2: SGHRS, YFSETQ. CDR3 region: CASSSPPGHATYEQYF. DNA of the CDR3: TGCGCCAGCAGCTCGCCTCCGGGACATGCCACCTACGAGCAGTACTTC. The full variable domain, completed using reference TRBV5-1 and TRBJ2-7, is KAGVTQTPRYLIKTRGQQVTLSCSPISGHRSVSWYQQTPGQGLQFLFEYFSETQRNKGNFPGRFSGRQFSNSRSEMNVSTLELGDSALYLCASSSPPGHATYEQYFGPGTRLTVT.

V gene TRBV7-2 combines with J gene TRBJ2-7; 13 positions agree with TRBD2. This CDR3 region has 16 residues. The germline gives CDR1 SGHTA, CDR2 FQGNSA. J gave up 5 bases and V 2 bases, and 6 bases lay outside the gene matches. The CDR3 region is CASSLRTSGGGNEQYF. The CDR3 coding sequence is TGTGCCAGCAGCTTAAGGACTAGCGGGGGTGGAAACGAGCAGTACTTC.

This clone was observed once. J is TRBJ2-2 and V is TRBV3-1 (or the pseudogene TRBV3-2); D ambiguous. Germline CDR1 is LGHDT and CDR2 is YNNKEL (reference sequence). The CDR3 covers 14 residues. Trimming left V 1 base short and J 7 bases short, with 10 bases between. The CDR3 coding sequence is TGTGCCAGCAGCCAAGGGTCAAGCGTCGGGGAGCTGTTTTTT. Its protein is CASSQGSSVGELFF.

This chain connects TRBV27 to TRBJ2-1, with 12 bases aligning to TRBD2. V shed 1 base and J 6 bases; nucleotides not matched to a gene: 7. This CDR3 contains 17 residues. Germline assignment: CDR1 MNHEY and CDR2 SMNVEV (reference sequence). The CDR3 spells CASSLWASGGATNEQFF. The CDR3, as DNA: TGTGCCAGCAGTTTATGGGCTAGCGGGGGGGCCACCAATGAGCAGTTCTTC.

The gene calls are TRBV11-3 and TRBJ2-1, with D possibly being TRBD1 (6 bases). The germline V gene encodes CDR1 SGHNT and CDR2 YENEEA. V lost 3 bases, J lost 5 bases, and 14 bases lay in between. This CDR3 has 15 residues. CDR3 region: CASSFILGQNNEQFF. The DNA of the CDR3 is TGTGCCAGCAGCTTCATCCTAGGACAGAACAATGAGCAGTTCTTC.

The chain joins TRBV10-1 to TRBJ1-1, with 9 bases fitting TRBD1. This CDR3 comprises 13 residues. The germline V gene encodes CDR1 WNHNN and CDR2 SYGVQD (reference sequence). V was clipped by 6 bases and J by 3 bases; unmatched bases: 2. The CDR3 loop is CASSRDRDTEAFF. DNA for the CDR3: TGCGCCAGCAGCAGGGACAGGGACACTGAAGCTTTCTTT.

J is TRBJ1-4 and V is TRBV9; the match to TRBD1 covers 7 bases. The junction had 12 bases not matched to a gene; V was cut back by 4 bases and J by 12 bases. This CDR3 spans 14 amino acids. Germline CDR1 is SGDLS and CDR2 is YYNGEE. The CDR3 is CASSPRQGREELFF. For the CDR3, the DNA is TGTGCCAGCAGCCCTCGACAGGGAAGGGAGGAACTGTTTTTT.

The count of this clone is one. The J gene is TRBJ2-1, the V gene TRBV2; a possible D gene is TRBD2 (6 bases). Germline V gene sequence: CDR1 SNHLY, CDR2 FYNNEI. The CDR3 sequence is 14 residues long. V was cut by 7 bases and J by 5 bases, with 15 bases left in between. The chain's CDR3 is CASIWGDQHNEQFF. Written as DNA, the CDR3 is TGTGCCAGCATATGGGGGGACCAACACAATGAGCAGTTCTTC.

In this sample, this clone turned up a few times. V is TRBV19 and J is TRBJ1-6; D not certain. The germline V and J ends were trimmed by 3 bases and 5 bases, with 8 bases remaining between them. Germline values: CDR1 LNHDA, CDR2 SQIVND (reference sequence). The CDR3 consists of 14 residues. The CDR3 protein is CASSMGGHNSPLHF. The DNA of the CDR3 is TGTGCCAGTAGTATGGGCGGGCATAATTCACCCCTCCACTTT.

The rearrangement uses TRBV12-3 or TRBV12-4 and TRBJ1-1; the D gene is possibly TRBD1 (6 bases). This CDR3 region has 13 residues. V was clipped by 5 bases and J by 6 bases, with 13 bases between them. The CDR3 here is CASSRIRGSEAFF. In DNA, the CDR3 is TGTGCCAGCAGTCGAATCAGGGGCTCTGAAGCTTTCTTT.

This clone was found once. The V and J genes are TRBV6-5 and TRBJ1-1, with 8 bases that match TRBD1. This CDR3 spans 13 amino acids. Trimming took 1 base from V and 12 from J; bases not matched to a gene: 7. The V gene's germline CDR1 is MNHEY and CDR2 SVGAGI. CDR3 sequence reads: CASSYLGQETTFF. The CDR3 nucleotides read TGTGCCAGCAGTTACTTGGGACAGGAGACGACTTTCTTT.

The CDR3, as DNA: TGTGCCAGAAGCTACGAGTCGGGACTAGCGGGGTACAATGAGCAGTTCTTC. Its protein is CARSYESGLAGYNEQFF. The V call is TRBV5-3, the J call TRBJ2-1, with 13 bases lining up with TRBD2. TRBV5-3 is an ORF; its function is uncertain. The CDR3 runs to 17 residues. Losses at the gene ends were 3 bases for V and 4 bases for J; bases not matched to a gene: 7.

This clone has just one count. V is TRBV7-9 and J is TRBJ1-5; TRBD1 is a possible D gene (6 bases). The germline CDR1 and CDR2 sequences are SEHNR and FQNEAQ (reference sequence). V was clipped by 1 base and J by 2 bases, with 12 bases between them. The CDR3 has 16 residues. DNA for the CDR3: TGTGCCAGCAGCTTAGAGCAGGGGAGGGGCAATCAGCCCCAGCATTTT. The encoded protein is CASSLEQGRGNQPQHF.

This chain links TRBV9 with TRBJ2-1; D call uncertain. V lost 4 bases and J 10 bases, leaving 18 bases between the germline ends. In germline, CDR1 is SGDLS, CDR2 YYNGEE. This CDR3 comprises 14 residues. The CDR3 loop is CASSPQAGPEEQFF. Here the CDR3 DNA reads TGTGCCAGCAGCCCCCAGGCTGGGCCTGAGGAGCAGTTCTTC.

V usage is TRBV14 and J usage is TRBJ1-2; D uncertain. The CDR3 extends over 14 amino acids. Trimming left V 0 bases short and J 3 bases short, with 8 bases between. Germline CDR1 reads SGHDN; CDR2 reads FVKESK. For the CDR3, the DNA is TGTGCCAGCAGCCAAGACGGGTCCTACTATGGCTACACCTTC. It specifies CASSQDGSYYGYTF. The full variable domain, with the rest looked up from reference TRBV14 and TRBJ1-2, is EAGVTQFPSHSVIEKGQTVTLRCDPISGHDNLYWYRRVMGKEIKFLLHFVKESKQDESGMPNNRFLAERTGGTYSTLKVQPAELEDSGVYFCASSQDGSYYGYTFGSGTRLTVV.

The J gene is TRBJ2-7, the V gene TRBV2; D might be TRBD1 (6 bases). CDR1 and CDR2 (germline): SNHLY, FYNNEI. Trimming took off 6 bases at V and 6 bases at J, with 12 bases between the two ends. The length of the CDR3 is 12 residues. The CDR3 DNA is TGTGCCAGCAGCTATACAGGGACCGAGCAGTACTTC. Its translation: CASSYTGTEQYF.